Detailed here is one TCR beta chain. The data were obtained in a study of blood T cell repertoires in COVID-19. There are 15 residues in the CDR3. The V gene lost 3 bases and the J gene lost 7 bases, with 14 bases spanning the gap. The germline CDR1 and CDR2 sequences are KGHDR and SFDVKD. TCRdb's copy holds only in-frame clones and misses some; the assay was immunoSEQ multiplex PCR. The sample has some 250,000 clones, about 91% seen once. This rearrangement joins TRBV24-1 to TRBJ2-2; tentative D call: TRBD1 (6 bases). The material sequenced was PBMCs or T cells enriched from blood (not recorded which). The source is a human donor in a cohort exposed to, infected with or recovered from COVID-19 (not recorded which). The donor label of this sample is uncertain. CDR3 loop: CATSDRTVQDGELFF. DNA of the CDR3: TGTGCCACCAGTGATAGGACAGTTCAGGACGGGGAGCTGTTTTTT.